This T cell receptor (beta chain) was identified during a study of PD-L1 blockade in urothelial cancer. Study-level background: The authors examined blood 3 weeks (second dose) and 6 weeks after treatment start. Blood samples contained a median around 140,000 T cells.

Trimming cost V 0 bases and J 9 bases; bases outside gene matches: 6. Germline CDR1 reads SGDLS; CDR2 reads YYNGEE. The CDR3 totals 14 residues. Measured with immunoSEQ multiplex PCR; TCRdb has only the in-frame clones, and not every one. The sample contains under 50,000 clones, approximately 90% of which appear only once. The V gene is TRBV9, the J gene TRBJ1-5, with TRBD1 identical over 7 bases. The TCR originated in a man in his 70s with urothelial cancer. The sample was PBMCs, taken around atezolizumab (anti-PD-L1) treatment. The CDR3 is CASSVDPGGWPQHF. The DNA for the CDR3 is TGTGCCAGCAGCGTAGACCCAGGGGGTTGGCCCCAGCATTTT.